This T cell receptor beta chain was identified during a study of shared clonotypes between healthy human individuals. Regarding the study as a whole: It was observed that 5% to 6.5% of naive CD4 clonotypes were shared across several donors. Limited genetic and exposure-history diversity came from having few donors.

Worth noting for this clone: No antigen is known for it.

Clones were read by immunoSEQ multiplex PCR, and TCRdb kept only the in-frame ones, dropping some. The sample records about 530,000 clones, 90% to 96% being singletons. V lost 6 bases and J 0 bases, leaving 12 bases between the germline ends. Germline CDR1 reads MDHEN; CDR2 reads SYDVKM. The CDR3 runs to 15 residues. This TCR derives from a woman aged 25 to 39 in good health. The chain links TRBV28 to TRBJ1-5, with D maybe TRBD1 (6 bases). Sequencing input: naive CD4+ T cells sorted from blood. Subset: CD45RA+ positively selected. The CDR3 DNA sequence: TGTGCCAGCAGAAAATACAGGGATAGCAATCAGCCCCAGCATTTT. Translation gives CASRKYRDSNQPQHF. Combining the CDR3 with reference TRBV28 and TRBJ1-5 gives the whole variable domain DVKVTQSSRYLVKRTGEKVFLECVQDMDHENMFWYRQDPGLGLRLIYFSYDVKMKEKGDIPEGYSVSREKKERFSLILESASTNQTSMYLCASRKYRDSNQPQHFGDGTRLSIL.